This T cell receptor (beta chain) was recorded in a study of T and B cells in COVID-19 patients (dated by TCRdb to the early 2020s). Some background on the complete study: Using TRB and IGH repertoire sequencing of peripheral blood, the study characterized adaptive immunity in COVID-19 patients who had active infection or had recovered. A recovered cohort included some 19 patients who provided 20 samples, and most of these patients had mild to moderate COVID-19 treated on an outpatient basis. The recovered cohort had a median age of roughly 30 years, compared with 65 to 80 years in the active-infection cohort. In the active-infection cohort, about 60% of the roughly 20 patients were critically ill and required mechanical ventilation or ECMO. Comorbidities linked to unfavorable COVID-19 outcome were present in about 90% of the roughly 20 patients in the active-infection cohort. Over 7 million TCR sequences were analysed from a TCR and BCR sequence repository that comprised some 40 patients and 55 to 75 time points. Two patients were in both the active and recovered cohorts because samples existed from active disease and from after recovery. An age-matched reference group of roughly 38 healthy donors negative for COVID-19 antibodies served as the comparison for repertoire analyses. As many as 9 follow-up blood samples were taken per patient, and some of the samples covered different disease stages within the same individual.

The CDR3 measures 15 amino acids from cysteine to phenylalanine. Only CDR3 DNA is held: 45 bases, read in frame from base 1. After removal of 4 bases from V and 10 bases from J, the junction retains 8 bases not matched to a gene. The germline V gene encodes CDR1 MNHNS and CDR2 SASEGT. Sequenced using an Illumina MiSeq. Multiplex PCR with BIOMED2 TRB-A/B primer pools was used to amplify the TRB rearrangements. Illumina-compatible adapters and 7-nucleotide sample barcodes were attached to the amplicons through two consecutive PCRs. Phusion HS II polymerase was used for all library PCRs. Amplicons were gel-purified with the NucleoSpin Gel and PCR Clean-up kit, quantified on Qubit, and pooled at approximately 4 nM. The quality of the amplicon pool was checked on an Agilent 2100 Bioanalyzer prior to Illumina next-generation sequencing. As for the authors' bioinformatics: Annotation of TRB rearrangements was performed with MiXCR 3.0.8 using the default MiXCR reference library. Non-productive reads and sequences with fewer than 2 reads were removed, and every unique CDR3 nucleotide sequence was treated as one clone. R 3.5.1 was used to calculate clonality, diversity, richness and V-J gene usage. GLIPH2 was used for TCR clustering by CDR3 similarity, and generation probabilities were calculated by OLGA. Only GLIPH2 clusters containing at least four unique TCR clonotypes present in at least three individuals were kept. The raw public reads went through TCRdb reprocessing: fastp at Q25, MiXCR clone calling, in-frame beta chains kept. Identical CDR3 protein sequences are pooled into one entry, listed with their most common genes and DNA. These V and J calls rely on TCRdb rather than the paper's analysis. The sample contains under 7,000 distinct CDR3 sequences, 33% of them found a single time. In total, the top ten clones hold 50% to 70% of the sample.

Details on this clonotype: The antigen this receptor binds is unknown. No qualities accompany the bases; no much larger clone lies one base away.

Genomic DNA extracted from blood, in amounts of roughly 230-550 ng, served as the starting material for amplifying TRB repertoires. Paper-wide results and their limitations: Blood samples obtained from mildly ill patients during symptoms, as well as early samples obtained from severe cases, were available only in scarce numbers. Specific T cell subsets (CD4+/Treg/CD8+) and sorted SARS-CoV-2-responsive or tetramer+ T cells had not yet been sequenced, and the corresponding sequencing experiments were ongoing. In active COVID-19, TRB repertoires were highly clonal, while at recovery, diversity and richness increased above the levels seen in healthy donors. The recovered cohort had 2,300 or so exclusive TCR clusters, including around 30 low-pGen clusters. Strongly skewed TRBV/TRBJ gene usage was reported in patients with COVID-19. The reported TCR clusters were said to need prospective validation before any clinical use. The size of the cohort was considered insufficient for assessing HLA contributions to COVID-19 susceptibility or severity.

Here the chain combines TRBV6-1 and TRBJ2-1, and TRBD2 aligns with 12 junction nucleotides. The sequenced sample consisted of blood. This TCR derives from a human donor with active COVID-19. The CDR3 amino acid sequence is: CASSGMLAGGKEQFF. The nucleotide sequence is TGTGCCAGCAGTGGTATGCTAGCGGGAGGGAAAGAGCAGTTCTTC.